This T cell receptor delta chain was obtained from a study of gamma-delta chains in newborns, infants, children. TCRdb called clones from the reads again using CATT. The sample yields over 4,000 delta-chain clones, about 5.6% seen once. Trimming at V came to 2 bases and at J to 1 base, leaving 11 bases not matched to a gene. CDR3 length: 17 amino acids. Looked up from germline, CDR1 is GEAIGNYY and CDR2 is EKD. This clone ranks as medium-sized. The sample taken for sequencing was blood. The receptor's source is a child who was a newborn, infant or young child, either healthy, febrile or measles-vaccinated (not recorded which). This sequence joins TRDV2 and TRDJ1; 8 bases match TRDD3. CDR3 sequence (DNA): TGTGCCTGTGACAAACTGGGGGCCCTAAGGGGCACCGATAAACTCATCTTT. Its translation: CACDKLGALRGTDKLIF.